This T cell receptor (beta chain) originates from a study of PD-1 blockade in classical Hodgkin lymphoma. Sequencing was performed with immunoSEQ multiplex PCR; in TCRdb, only in-frame clones are kept and a portion is missing. The profile shows 10,000 to 15,000 clones, about 80% of them singletons. Regarding time point: cycle 4 day 1 (C4D1), after more than 5 weeks of nivolumab. All patients experienced relapse after autologous stem cell transplantation, and brentuximab vedotin exposure was variable. Magnetic negative selection was used to purify CD4+ T cells from thawed PBMCs. The sample was CD4+ T cells from blood, taken before the fourth cycle of nivolumab. The sequence derives from a human donor with classical Hodgkin lymphoma.

CDR3 sequence reads: CASSWGTGGSGANVLTF. Here the CDR3 DNA reads TGTGCCAGTAGCTGGGGGACAGGGGGCTCTGGGGCCAACGTCCTGACTTTC. The chain carries TRBV19 and TRBJ2-6, with 11 bases identical to TRBD1. The V gene end was trimmed by 6 bases and the J gene end by 0 bases; junction bases not matched to a gene: 4. CDR1 and CDR2 (germline): LNHDA, SQIVND (reference sequence). The CDR3 spans 17 residues.